This record looks at one T cell receptor (beta chain) sequence and its context. The length of the CDR3 is 16 residues. Between the trimmed V and J ends, which lost 0 bases and 0 bases, there was a span of 11 bases. Germline loops: CDR1 KGHSH, CDR2 LQKENI. The data were obtained in a study of blood T cell repertoires in COVID-19. Study information: PBMCs, B-cell-depleted T cells, or T cells provided the cDNA or gDNA that made up the material.

In the original workflow: Researchers report that nucleated cell counts were estimated from reference gene primer amplification. Data came from immunoSEQ multiplex PCR; TCRdb stores just in-frame clones and leaves some out. V, J and clone size are those of that table, while D and trimming were read from the DNA. The data show a few hundred thousand clones, 82% seen once. The sample was peripheral blood. V and J are TRBV18 and TRBJ1-2; maybe TRBD1 (6 bases). The TCR was taken from a young woman with acute or convalescent COVID-19. In DNA, the CDR3 is TGTGCCAGCTCACCACCGGGGGGGGCCCCTAACTATGGCTACACCTTC. It is translated as CASSPPGGAPNYGYTF.